The next 20 T cell receptor beta chains were all read from a single sample in a study of T-cell memory formation after mild COVID-19. TCRdb analysed the 5' RACE reads with MiXCR anew, one entry per CDR3 protein. The sample has roughly 400,000 distinct CDR3 sequences; more than 15% are singletons. Sequencing was carried out using PBMCs or a T cell subset sorted from them (not recorded which). The source is a man aged 18 to 30 who had mild COVID-19 (a few samples of this study predate the infection). Cell type and time point are not known.

The chain is built from TRBV2 and TRBJ2-2; D is undetermined. The CDR3 is 14 residues long. Trimming cost V 5 bases and J 3 bases, with 10 bases left between them. Germline CDR1 is SNHLY and CDR2 is FYNNEI. The DNA of the CDR3 is TGTGCCAGCAGTTGGGCGGATGACACCGGGGAGCTGTTTTTT. It encodes CASSWADDTGELFF.

The V call is TRBV4-3, the J call TRBJ2-2; no clear D. This CDR3 is built from 17 residues. Trimming stripped 0 bases from V and 5 bases from J, with 16 bases between. Germline V gene sequence: CDR1 LGHNA, CDR2 YSLEER. The CDR3 spells CASSQDRFIVRTGELFF. The CDR3 DNA reads TGCGCCAGCAGCCAAGATAGGTTTATTGTAAGGACCGGGGAGCTGTTTTTT.

The rearrangement links TRBV14 to TRBJ1-1; tentative D call: TRBD1 (5 bases). Germline loops: CDR1 SGHDN, CDR2 FVKESK. V was cut by 5 bases and J by 2 bases, with 9 bases left in between. The CDR3 is 13 amino acids. In DNA form, the CDR3 reads TGTGCCAGCAGCGAACAGGTTAACACTGAAGCTTTCTTT. Residues: CASSEQVNTEAFF.

The chain is built from TRBV6-2 or TRBV6-3 and TRBJ1-4; the match to TRBD1 covers 9 bases. Unmatched junction bases numbered 15, after V lost 6 bases and J lost 10 bases. The CDR3 is 16 amino acids. CDR1 is MNHEY, CDR2 SVGEGT, per germline. The CDR3 DNA follows: TGTGCCAGCAGCCGAATTCCCGGGACAGGGATCGGAAAACTGTTTTTT. Translated, it gives CASSRIPGTGIGKLFF.

This chain uses TRBV20-1 with TRBJ1-4; D gene unclear. V was clipped by 3 bases and J by 6 bases, with 14 bases between them. The germline V gene encodes CDR1 DFQATT and CDR2 SNEGSKA (reference sequence). The CDR3 covers 14 residues. Here the CDR3 DNA reads TGCAGTGCTAGTAGGATGGGGTTGGATGAAAAACTGTTTTTT. It translates to CSASRMGLDEKLFF.

This chain connects TRBV19 to TRBJ2-5, with a tentative D call TRBD1 (6 bases). The germline V gene encodes CDR1 LNHDA and CDR2 SQIVND (reference sequence). V was clipped by 5 bases and J by 8 bases, with 21 bases between them. The CDR3 covers 15 residues. The CDR3 spells CASSSQGLGIGTQYF. The CDR3 nucleotides are TGTGCCAGTAGTTCGCAGGGGTTGGGGATCGGAACCCAGTACTTC.

This clonotype was picked up a small number of times. This chain links TRBV25-1 with TRBJ2-3, with D possibly called TRBD1 or TRBD2 (5 bases each). The V gene lost 1 base and the J gene lost 1 base, with 9 bases spanning the gap. This CDR3 contains 15 residues. CDR1 and CDR2 (germline): MGHDK, SYGVNS. The CDR3, as DNA: TGTGCCAGCAGTGAATGGGGGAAGGGCACAGATACGCAGTATTTT. It translates to CASSEWGKGTDTQYF.

The chain combines TRBV20-1 with TRBJ1-1; TRBD1 aligns across 8 bases. V lost 6 bases and J lost 0; bases outside the gene matches: 6. The CDR3 runs to 14 residues. From germline, CDR1 is DFQATT and CDR2 SNEGSKA (reference sequence). The CDR3 DNA reads TGCAGTGCCGGACAGGGATTCATGAACACTGAAGCTTTCTTT. Its protein is CSAGQGFMNTEAFF.

In its sample, this clonotype was seen a few times. The chain is built from TRBV5-5 and TRBJ2-5; TRBD2 agrees at 7 bases. Trimming took 0 bases from V and 2 from J; bases not matched to a gene: 7. The CDR3 extends over 16 amino acids. Germline V gene lookup returns CDR1 SGHKS and CDR2 YYEKEE (reference sequence). The CDR3 protein is CASSLAPSGLQETQYF. The CDR3 nucleotides read TGTGCCAGCAGCTTGGCCCCTAGCGGCTTACAAGAGACCCAGTACTTC.

This clonotype has more than one count but fewer than ten. V gene TRBV20-1 combines with J gene TRBJ1-6; TRBD1 agrees at 10 bases. From germline, CDR1 is DFQATT and CDR2 SNEGSKA (reference sequence). V shed 5 bases, J shed 8 bases, and the junction held 3 bases outside the gene matches. The CDR3 totals 13 residues. In DNA, the CDR3 is TGCAGTGCTTCGGGACAGGGGCATTCACCCCTCCACTTT. It specifies CSASGQGHSPLHF.

This chain connects TRBV7-8 to TRBJ2-7; D not resolved. Germline CDR1 and CDR2: SGHVS and FQNEAQ. The CDR3 totals 14 residues. V lost 1 base and J lost 3, with 10 bases in between. The CDR3 DNA reads as TGTGCCAGCAGCTTAGGCCCAGGCAACTACGAGCAGTACGTC. Translation gives CASSLGPGNYEQYV.

CDR3: CASSLTRGRYNEQFF. The CDR3 DNA reads TGTGCCAGCAGCCTTACCAGGGGGCGATACAATGAGCAGTTCTTC. The rearrangement links TRBV11-2 to TRBJ2-1; 8 nucleotides agree with TRBD1. Unmatched junction bases numbered 7, after V lost 5 bases and J lost 4 bases. The V gene's germline CDR1 is SGHAT and CDR2 FQNNGV. This CDR3 has 15 residues.

This clonotype was detected many times. This sequence joins TRBV20-1 and TRBJ1-1, with a possible D match to TRBD1 (6 bases). Germline CDR1 reads DFQATT; CDR2 reads SNEGSKA (reference sequence). The CDR3 covers 13 residues. V was trimmed by 6 bases and J by 5 bases, leaving 16 bases between them. The CDR3 DNA reads as TGCAGTGCCCCAACAGGGTCATCTACTGAAGCTTTCTTT. Amino acid sequence: CSAPTGSSTEAFF.

There are a few counts of this clonotype. This chain connects TRBV6-5 to TRBJ1-2; the match to TRBD1 covers 7 bases. Looked up from germline, CDR1 is MNHEY and CDR2 is SVGAGI. This CDR3 region has 15 residues. Unmatched junction bases numbered 9, after V lost 0 bases and J lost 8 bases. In nucleotides, the CDR3 is TGTGCCAGCAGTTACTCCCCGACAGGGTTGCAGGGCTACACCTTC. Translating it yields CASSYSPTGLQGYTF.

Only a few counts were recorded for this clonotype. This chain links TRBV6-5 with TRBJ1-2; no reliable D call. This CDR3 is built from 17 residues. Germline V gene data show CDR1 as MNHEY and CDR2 as SVGAGI. V lost 5 bases to trimming and J lost 1 base, with 20 bases between them. The DNA of the CDR3 is TGTGCCAGCAGTAGCCTGGGAAGCAAGCCCTTTAACTATGGCTACACCTTC. This sequence encodes CASSSLGSKPFNYGYTF.

This clonotype was recorded once. The V call is TRBV6-2 or TRBV6-3, the J call TRBJ2-5, with D unclear. The CDR3 sequence is 14 residues long. The germline gives CDR1 MNHEY, CDR2 SVGEGT. V was pared by 7 bases and J by 0 bases, with 12 bases between. CDR3 nucleotides: TGTGCCAGCACCCAGTGGGGTCACCAAGAGACCCAGTACTTC. This gives the protein CASTQWGHQETQYF.

The chain is built from TRBV19 and TRBJ1-2; unclear D gene. Germline assignment: CDR1 LNHDA and CDR2 SQIVND (reference sequence). V was trimmed by 5 bases and J by 4 bases, leaving 14 bases between them. This CDR3 spans 14 amino acids. DNA of the CDR3: TGTGCCAGTAGTTCGGTCGGGTCCGGCTATGGCTACACCTTC. It codes for CASSSVGSGYGYTF.

This clonotype was seen a handful of times. V is TRBV12-3 or TRBV12-4 and J is TRBJ2-7; 7 bases are a match to TRBD2. The CDR3 totals 15 residues. Unmatched junction bases numbered 11, after V lost 7 bases and J lost 2 bases. As DNA, the CDR3 is TGTGCCAGCACTCAAGTGGGCGGGGGACCCTACGAGCAGTACTTC. It translates to CASTQVGGGPYEQYF.

This clonotype was observed many times. This chain's CDR3 is CASSLIRGDEQFF. The CDR3 DNA sequence: TGTGCCAGCAGCTTGATACGGGGGGATGAGCAGTTCTTC. The rearrangement links TRBV5-6 to TRBJ2-1; TRBD2 aligns across 7 bases. This CDR3 has 13 amino acids. V dropped 1 base and J dropped 8; count of bases not matched to a gene: 3. Germline V gene sequence: CDR1 SGHDT, CDR2 YYEEEE.

This clonotype was observed a handful of times. The chain employs TRBV29-1 and TRBJ2-2; TRBD1 agrees at 8 bases. J gave up 2 bases and V 4 bases, and 3 bases lay outside the gene matches. The germline V gene encodes CDR1 SQVTM and CDR2 ANQGSEA. The CDR3 loop spans 14 amino acids. CDR3 coding DNA: TGCAGCGTTGTCCCAGGGGGCAACACCGGGGAGCTGTTTTTT. This translates into CSVVPGGNTGELFF.